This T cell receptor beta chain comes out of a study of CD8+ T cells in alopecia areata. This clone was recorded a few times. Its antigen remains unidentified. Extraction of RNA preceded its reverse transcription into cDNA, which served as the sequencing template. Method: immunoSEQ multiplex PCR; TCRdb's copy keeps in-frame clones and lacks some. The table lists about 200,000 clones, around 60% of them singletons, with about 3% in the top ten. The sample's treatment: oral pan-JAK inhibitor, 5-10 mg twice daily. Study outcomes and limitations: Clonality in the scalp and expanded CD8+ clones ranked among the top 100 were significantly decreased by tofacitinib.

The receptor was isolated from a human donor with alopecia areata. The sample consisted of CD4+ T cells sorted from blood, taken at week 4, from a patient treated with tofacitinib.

The CDR3 DNA reads as TGTGCCAGCAGCACTTACAGGGAGTACACCGGGGAGCTGTTTTTT. This gives the protein CASSTYREYTGELFF. The V and J genes are TRBV7-8 and TRBJ2-2; TRBD1 is a possible D gene (6 bases). This CDR3 is 15 amino acids long. The germline V gene encodes CDR1 SGHVS and CDR2 FQNEAQ. V lost 5 bases, J lost 3 bases, and 13 bases lay in between. Filled out from reference TRBV7-8 and TRBJ2-2, the complete variable domain reads GAGVSQSPRYKVAKRGQDVALRCDPISGHVSLFWYQQALGQGPEFLTYFQNEAQLDKSGLPSDRFFAERPEGSVSTLKIQRTQQEDSAVYLCASSTYREYTGELFFGEGSRLTVL.